Presented here are 28 T cell receptor beta chains from one specimen sequenced in a study of blood T cell repertoires in COVID-19. Sequencing used immunoSEQ multiplex PCR; TCRdb keeps in-frame clones, though not all of them. The table shows under 300,000 clones, with 75% to 90% occurring only once. Sequenced: peripheral blood. These receptors were collected from a man aged 30 to 45 who had recovered from COVID-19.

V usage is TRBV5-1 and J usage is TRBJ1-2; 9 positions match TRBD1. The CDR3 extends over 14 amino acids. Germline V gives CDR1 SGHRS, CDR2 YFSETQ. The junction had 8 bases not matched to a gene; V was cut back by 3 bases and J by 8 bases. The CDR3 reads CASSSNRGQGGYTF. Written as DNA, the CDR3 is TGCGCCAGCAGCTCCAACAGGGGGCAAGGGGGCTACACCTTC.

J is TRBJ2-2 and V is TRBV27, with TRBD1 matching 7 bases. The CDR3 consists of 16 residues. Trimming cost V 2 bases and J 0 bases; bases outside gene matches: 3. Germline-derived CDR1 and CDR2 are MNHEY and SMNVEV (reference sequence). The CDR3: CASSLHGTANTGELFF. CDR3 coding DNA: TGTGCCAGCAGTTTACACGGGACAGCGAACACCGGGGAGCTGTTTTTT.

The chain couples TRBV5-1 to TRBJ2-7, with D maybe TRBD2 (6 bases). This CDR3 contains 14 residues. Germline CDR1 is SGHRS and CDR2 is YFSETQ. Trimming removed 0 bases at V and 0 bases at J, with 7 bases between. The CDR3 DNA follows: TGCGCCAGCAGCTTGGACGGGAGCTCCTACGAGCAGTACTTC. This translates into CASSLDGSSYEQYF.

The V call is TRBV4-1, the J call TRBJ2-3; TRBD2 matches 7 bases. The CDR3 is 17 amino acids. Looked up from germline, CDR1 is MGHRA and CDR2 is YSYEKL. The V gene end was trimmed by 7 bases and the J gene end by 2 bases; junction bases not matched to a gene: 15. This CDR3 is CASTPGEGREYTDTQYF. In DNA form, the CDR3 reads TGCGCCAGCACTCCGGGGGAGGGACGAGAATACACAGATACGCAGTATTTT.

This chain connects TRBV10-1 to TRBJ1-5, with TRBD1 as a possible D gene (5 bases). V shed 7 bases and J shed 2 bases, with 15 bases lying between them. The CDR3 extends over 15 amino acids. Germline V lookup: CDR1 WNHNN, CDR2 SYGVQD (reference sequence). CDR3 in DNA: TGCGCCAGCACCCCTGGAGGGGAGGGCAATCAGCCCCAGCATTTT. Protein: CASTPGGEGNQPQHF.

The V call is TRBV4-1, the J call TRBJ2-5; TRBD2 aligns across 8 bases. The germline V gene encodes CDR1 MGHRA and CDR2 YSYEKL. This CDR3 has 17 residues. J was trimmed by 4 bases and V by 0 bases; bases with no gene match: 10. CDR3 loop: CASSQDLGLVEAETQYF. The CDR3 DNA follows: TGCGCCAGCAGCCAAGATTTGGGACTAGTGGAGGCAGAGACCCAGTACTTC.

The V gene is TRBV3-1 (or the pseudogene TRBV3-2), the J gene TRBJ1-5, with TRBD1 as a possible D gene (6 bases). The CDR3 loop spans 17 amino acids. V lost 1 base, J lost 0 bases, and 13 bases lay in between. Germline CDR1 reads LGHDT; CDR2 reads YNNKEL (reference sequence). In nucleotides, the CDR3 is TGTGCCAGCAGCCAAGGGACAGTCAGTTATAGCAATCAGCCCCAGCATTTT. As protein: CASSQGTVSYSNQPQHF.

V and J are TRBV4-1 and TRBJ1-3; D might be TRBD1 (6 bases). The ends were cut back, 5 bases at V and 1 base at J, with 21 bases in the middle. The CDR3 consists of 18 residues. Germline CDR1 and CDR2: MGHRA and YSYEKL. CDR3 coding DNA: TGCGCCAGCAGCTTTGATCCGACAGGTTCTAGGTCTGGAAACACCATATATTTT. Its protein is CASSFDPTGSRSGNTIYF.

This clone has just one count. This chain joins TRBV20-1 and TRBJ2-5, with D unclear. V was trimmed by 3 bases and J by 0 bases, leaving 11 bases between them. The CDR3 is made up of 14 amino acids. Germline V gives CDR1 DFQATT, CDR2 SNEGSKA (reference sequence). This CDR3 reads CSASPVRYQETQYF. The CDR3 DNA is TGCAGTGCTAGTCCCGTACGGTACCAAGAGACCCAGTACTTC.

The rearrangement joins TRBV19 to TRBJ1-4, with TRBD1 as a possible D gene (6 bases). The CDR3 sequence is 19 residues long. Trimming took 5 bases from V and 0 from J, leaving 22 bases between them. Germline CDR1 reads LNHDA; CDR2 reads SQIVND (reference sequence). The chain's CDR3 is CASSSFRDTPLATNEKLFF. CDR3 bases: TGTGCCAGTAGTTCCTTCCGGGACACCCCCCTGGCAACTAATGAAAAACTGTTTTTT. Looking up the rest from reference TRBV19 and TRBJ1-4 gives the full variable domain: DGGITQSPKYLFRKEGQNVTLSCEQNLNHDAMYWYRQDPGQGLRLIYYSQIVNDFQKGDIAEGYSVSREKKESFPLTVTSAQKNPTAFYLCASSSFRDTPLATNEKLFFGSGTQLSVL.

The chain has TRBV10-2 and TRBJ1-6, with D possibly matching TRBD1 (5 bases). V lost 2 bases, J lost 4 bases, and 9 bases lay in between. The CDR3 length is 15 residues. Germline values: CDR1 WSHSY, CDR2 SAAADI. The CDR3 sequence is CASSETGDYNSPLHF. CDR3 sequence (DNA): TGCGCCAGCAGTGAGACAGGAGATTATAATTCACCCCTCCACTTT.

This clone was observed once. This sequence joins TRBV20-1 and TRBJ1-5; TRBD1 is a possible D gene (6 bases). Trimming left V 3 bases short and J 7 bases short, with 16 bases between. This CDR3 has 14 residues. Per the germline V gene, CDR1 is DFQATT and CDR2 is SNEGSKA (reference sequence). The CDR3 DNA sequence: TGCAGTGCTAGTCGGGGGGGCAGGGAGCAGCCCCAGCATTTT. Residues: CSASRGGREQPQHF.

This chain connects TRBV10-3 to TRBJ1-1; D perhaps matches TRBD1 (5 bases). The germline gives CDR1 ENHRY, CDR2 SYGVKD. The V end lost 0 bases, the J end lost 8 bases, and 7 bases lay between the germline ends. This CDR3 has 12 amino acids. In DNA, the CDR3 is TGTGCCATCAGTGAGTCGGGGGGGGAAGCTTTCTTT. It codes for CAISESGGEAFF.

The CDR3 spells CASSRERDRNYNEQFF. Written as DNA, the CDR3 is TGTGCCAGCAGCCGTGAGAGGGACAGGAACTACAATGAGCAGTTCTTC. The J gene is TRBJ2-1, the V gene TRBV5-6, with 8 nucleotides matching TRBD1. With 4 bases clipped from V and 3 bases from J, the junction kept 9 bases outside the gene matches. The CDR3 sequence is 16 residues long. Germline CDR1 SGHDT, CDR2 YYEEEE.

There are a few counts of this clone. The chain carries TRBV2 and TRBJ1-2; D unresolved. The germline V gene encodes CDR1 SNHLY and CDR2 FYNNEI. Trimming removed 1 base at V and 8 bases at J, with 11 bases between. This CDR3 is built from 13 residues. In DNA form, the CDR3 reads TGTGCCAGCAGTGAAGGTCGGGGTGGCGGCTACACCTTC. It translates to CASSEGRGGGYTF.

The V gene is TRBV29-1, the J gene TRBJ1-3; D gene unclear. CDR1 SQVTM and CDR2 ANQGSEA come from the germline V gene. Trimming took off 4 bases at V and 7 bases at J, with 14 bases between the two ends. CDR3 length: 13 amino acids. CDR3 residues: CSVGPLDGNTIYF. The CDR3, as DNA: TGCAGCGTTGGGCCACTCGACGGGAACACCATATATTTT.

The chain employs TRBV4-3 and TRBJ2-3; TRBD2 agrees at 13 bases. Germline loops: CDR1 LGHNA, CDR2 YSLEER. This CDR3 contains 17 residues. V lost 1 base and J lost 5; bases outside the gene matches: 6. CDR3 region: CASSQVLAGGPGDTQYF. CDR3 nucleotide sequence: TGCGCCAGCAGCCAAGTACTAGCGGGGGGGCCGGGAGATACGCAGTATTTT.

V is TRBV6-5 and J is TRBJ2-7; D is unclear. From germline, CDR1 is MNHEY and CDR2 SVGAGI. Trimming removed 6 bases from V and 9 bases from J, with 12 bases in between. The CDR3 loop spans 11 amino acids. CDR3 sequence (DNA): TGTGCCAGCAGCCGTGACTCAACGCAGTACTTC. Translated, it gives CASSRDSTQYF.

The chain links TRBV5-1 to TRBJ1-3; no firm D call. Per the germline V gene, CDR1 is SGHRS and CDR2 is YFSETQ. The CDR3 is 14 amino acids. V gave up 0 bases and J gave up 5 bases, with 9 bases separating them. The CDR3, as DNA: TGCGCCAGCAGCTTGGAGGAGGGTAGAAACACCATATATTTT. As protein: CASSLEEGRNTIYF.

The CDR3 nucleotides are TGTGCCATCAGGAGCGGGGGCGCGGGCAATGAGCAGTTCTTC. This translates into CAIRSGGAGNEQFF. The chain combines TRBV10-3 with TRBJ2-1, with 8 bases identical to TRBD2. Germline CDR1 reads ENHRY; CDR2 reads SYGVKD. Germline trimming cut 6 bases from V and 6 bases from J; bases unmatched to any gene: 7. This CDR3 contains 14 residues.

V usage is TRBV29-1 and J usage is TRBJ1-1; D gene unclear. The CDR3 runs to 12 residues. In germline, CDR1 is SQVTM, CDR2 ANQGSEA. Trimming removed 3 bases at V and 1 base at J, with 6 bases between. DNA for the CDR3: TGCAGCGTTGAGGCAGGGAACACTGAAGCTTTCTTT. It is translated as CSVEAGNTEAFF.

This chain uses TRBV10-1 with TRBJ1-2, with D unresolved. The CDR3 covers 14 residues. V lost 2 bases to trimming and J lost 1 base, with 8 bases between them. CDR1 and CDR2 (germline): WNHNN, SYGVQD (reference sequence). CDR3 region: CASSEGRYNYGYTF. DNA for the CDR3: TGCGCCAGCAGTGAGGGCCGATATAACTATGGCTACACCTTC.

This rearrangement joins TRBV5-1 to TRBJ2-3; 7 nucleotides agree with TRBD2. Germline V gene sequence: CDR1 SGHRS, CDR2 YFSETQ. The CDR3 has 15 residues. J gave up 2 bases and V 3 bases, and 6 bases lay outside the gene matches. The CDR3 bases are TGCGCCAGCAGCTCGGAGCGGGGCTTCACAGATACGCAGTATTTT. Protein sequence: CASSSERGFTDTQYF.

The genes are TRBV10-2 and TRBJ1-2; 7 nucleotides line up with TRBD1. V lost 6 bases and J lost 3; bases outside the gene matches: 7. Per germline, CDR1 WSHSY and CDR2 SAAADI. The CDR3 spans 14 residues. As DNA, the CDR3 is TGCGCCAGCAGCCAAGGACAGGACTACTATGGCTACACCTTC. It codes for CASSQGQDYYGYTF.

V gene TRBV15 combines with J gene TRBJ2-2, with 8 nucleotides matching TRBD1. There are 17 residues in the CDR3. From germline, CDR1 is LNHNV and CDR2 YYDKDF (reference sequence). The V and J ends lost 4 bases and 5 bases, in that order; junction bases with no gene match: 12. The CDR3 DNA is TGTGCCACCAGCATCCAGGGGGCTATATGGAGAACCGGGGAGCTGTTTTTT. It specifies CATSIQGAIWRTGELFF.

The chain links TRBV9 to TRBJ1-6, with D tentatively TRBD1 (6 bases). In germline, CDR1 is SGDLS, CDR2 YYNGEE. The CDR3 extends over 18 amino acids. Trimming left V 4 bases short and J 5 bases short, with 22 bases between. Written as DNA, the CDR3 is TGTGCCAGCAGCCAGTGGGGGGCGGGGAGGGCCCATAATTCACCCCTCCACTTT. As protein: CASSQWGAGRAHNSPLHF.

This chain uses TRBV6-5 with TRBJ1-5, with D uncertain. Trimming stripped 11 bases from V and 3 bases from J, with 14 bases between. The CDR3 is made up of 13 amino acids. Per the germline V gene, CDR1 is MNHEY and CDR2 is SVGAGI. The DNA of the CDR3 is TGTGCCGGAGGGCACGATCCCAATCAGCCCCAGCATTTT. Translation gives CAGGHDPNQPQHF.

The chain uses TRBV7-2 and TRBJ2-1; TRBD1 agrees at 7 bases. This CDR3 contains 14 residues. Germline-derived CDR1 and CDR2 are SGHTA and FQGNSA. J was trimmed by 8 bases and V by 5 bases; bases with no gene match: 9. DNA of the CDR3: TGTGCCAGCAGCCCGCGGACAGGATGGGATGAGCAGTTCTTC. It specifies CASSPRTGWDEQFF.